This TCR beta chain was captured in a study of vaccination and CD4 T cells after COVID-19. Background on the study: Post-vaccine sample collection happened at a median of approximately 70 days after dose two, ranging 14 to 241. From HCoV-229E, HCoV-OC43, HCoV-NL63 and SARS-CoV-2, overlapping spike peptides were used to stimulate the cells.

The sample's treatment: roughly 10-day PBMC culture with coronavirus spike peptide pools or control peptides (ViraFEST assay). Recorded positive PCR dates fall between March and December 2020, preceding US Alpha, Beta and Delta variants. Cultured CD4+ T-cell DNA underwent Oncomine TCR Beta short-read sequencing. Using the QIAamp micro DNA kit, genomic DNA was extracted from the CD4+ T cells that had been cultured. TCRdb independently ran MiXCR on the PCR reads; one entry per CDR3 protein. The sample includes roughly 16,000 distinct CDR3 sequences, about 44% of them seen just once. Germline CDR1 and CDR2: KGHDR and SFDVKD. The CDR3 totals 12 residues. V lost 5 bases and J lost 4, with 6 bases in between. This clonotype appeared a few times. What it binds is unknown.

Sequencing was done on a sample of CD4+ T cells from blood, cultured in vitro. The source is a human donor who had recovered from COVID-19. The rearrangement uses TRBV24-1 and TRBJ2-3; D is undetermined. The CDR3 is CATSGGPDTQYF. CDR3 DNA sequence: TGTGCCACCAGTGGGGGTCCAGATACGCAGTATTTT.